A single sample gave rise to the 19 T cell receptor beta chains below, sequenced in a study of blood T cell repertoires in COVID-19. Repertoires were generated with immunoSEQ multiplex PCR, while TCRdb's copy carries only in-frame clones and drops some. The table includes 130,000 or so clones, around 85% detected once. Sample: PBMCs or T cells enriched from blood (not recorded which). These receptor sequences come from a man aged 50 to 59 who had recovered from COVID-19.

This clone was recorded once. The chain couples TRBV6-2 or TRBV6-3 to TRBJ1-6, with D perhaps matching TRBD1 (5 bases). Germline V gene sequence: CDR1 MNHEY, CDR2 SVGEGT. The CDR3 is 16 residues long. With 0 bases removed from V and 6 bases from J, the gap between germline ends came to 12 bases. CDR3 sequence: CASSYSRRRGNSPLHF. The CDR3 nucleotides are TGTGCCAGCAGTTACTCGAGGCGGAGGGGTAATTCACCCCTCCACTTT.

The CDR3 loop is CASSQDRRGYEQYF. CDR3 coding DNA: TGTGCCAGCAGCCAAGATCGCAGGGGTTACGAGCAGTACTTC. V is TRBV4-2 and J is TRBJ2-7; weak D call: TRBD1 (6 bases). Germline V CDR1 and CDR2: LGHNA, YNFKEQ. The CDR3 runs 14 residues. V lost 0 bases and J lost 4, with 10 bases in between.

CDR3 nucleotides: TGTGCCAGCAGCTTTCGGACAGGCTACGAGCAGTACTTC. Translated: CASSFRTGYEQYF. The chain has TRBV11-3 and TRBJ2-7, with 7 nucleotides matching TRBD1. CDR3 length: 13 residues. CDR1 is SGHNT, CDR2 YENEEA, per germline. Germline trimming cut 3 bases from V and 3 bases from J; bases unmatched to any gene: 2. The whole variable domain, filled in from reference TRBV11-3 and TRBJ2-7, reads EAGVVQSPRYKIIEKKQPVAFWCNPISGHNTLYWYLQNLGQGPELLIRYENEEAVDDSQLPKDRFSAERLKGVDSTLKIQPAELGDSAVYLCASSFRTGYEQYFGPGTRLTVT.

The rearrangement uses TRBV29-1 and TRBJ2-1; D is ambiguous. This CDR3 region has 14 residues. Germline CDR1 SQVTM, CDR2 ANQGSEA. Trimming left V 6 bases short and J 0 bases short, with 12 bases between. CDR3 loop: CSVVTLSSYNEQFF. The CDR3 DNA sequence: TGCAGCGTGGTCACCCTCAGCTCCTACAATGAGCAGTTCTTC.

This sequence joins TRBV27 and TRBJ2-5; TRBD2 agrees at 12 bases. Germline V lookup: CDR1 MNHEY, CDR2 SMNVEV (reference sequence). V shed 6 bases, J shed 5 bases, and the junction held 7 bases outside the gene matches. This CDR3 has 15 amino acids. The CDR3 reads CASRRTSGVFETQYF. CDR3 coding DNA: TGTGCCAGCAGACGGACTAGCGGGGTATTTGAGACCCAGTACTTC.

The rearrangement links TRBV4-3 to TRBJ1-2; 9 positions match TRBD1. Germline values: CDR1 LGHNA, CDR2 YSLEER. Unmatched junction bases numbered 9, after V lost 4 bases and J lost 6 bases. CDR3 length: 15 residues. In nucleotides, the CDR3 is TGCGCCAGCAGCCCGGGACAGGGACCCATCGATGGCTACACCTTC. Translated: CASSPGQGPIDGYTF.

The CDR3 DNA reads as TGTGCCAGCAGTTTCTCCGAGGGGACAGGGCATCAGCCCCAGCATTTT. It encodes CASSFSEGTGHQPQHF. The chain uses TRBV5-6 and TRBJ1-5, with 9 nucleotides matching TRBD1. The V gene's germline CDR1 is SGHDT and CDR2 YYEEEE. The V segment lost 5 bases and the J segment 5 bases; nucleotides outside the gene matches: 11. This CDR3 has 16 residues.

The V call is TRBV5-5, the J call TRBJ1-2; TRBD1 agrees at 12 bases. The CDR3 is 16 amino acids. The V and J ends lost 4 bases and 4 bases, in that order; junction bases with no gene match: 8. CDR1 and CDR2 (germline): SGHKS, YYEKEE (reference sequence). The CDR3 loop reads CASSEGTGGLGYGYTF. The CDR3 coding sequence is TGTGCCAGCAGCGAAGGGACAGGGGGCTTGGGCTATGGCTACACCTTC.

J is TRBJ2-2 and V is TRBV11-3; 8 bases are a match to TRBD2. This CDR3 is built from 17 residues. J lost 4 bases, V lost 1 base, and 8 bases had no gene match. Germline CDR1 reads SGHNT; CDR2 reads YENEEA. CDR3 bases: TGTGCCAGCAGCTTAGGAACCGGGGGGGACGGCACCGGGGAGCTGTTTTTT. Translating it yields CASSLGTGGDGTGELFF.

The J gene is TRBJ2-2, the V gene TRBV7-2; 9 nucleotides match TRBD2. This CDR3 region has 16 residues. The trim removed 5 bases at V and 4 bases at J, leaving 8 bases unmatched. The germline V gene has CDR1 SGHTA and CDR2 FQGNSA. DNA for the CDR3: TGTGCCAGCAGCCCAGCGGGGGGAGTAGGCACCGGGGAGCTGTTTTTT. Translating gives CASSPAGGVGTGELFF.

This clone was recorded once. The chain carries TRBV9 and TRBJ1-6; D might be TRBD1 (5 bases). V lost 7 bases to trimming and J lost 0 bases, with 14 bases between them. CDR3 length: 16 amino acids. The germline gives CDR1 SGDLS, CDR2 YYNGEE. The CDR3 DNA is TGTGCCAGCGGAAGAGACAGTCTCTCCTATAATTCACCCCTCCACTTT. Its protein product is CASGRDSLSYNSPLHF.

This clone appeared a single time. The rearrangement uses TRBV6-6 and TRBJ1-5; D might be TRBD1 (6 bases). Germline-derived CDR1 and CDR2 are MNHNY and SVGAGI (reference sequence). CDR3 length: 15 amino acids. Between the trimmed V and J ends, which lost 7 bases and 1 base, there was a span of 14 bases. The CDR3 DNA reads as TGTGCCAGCACCAAGAGGGGGGGGAGCAATCAGCCCCAGCATTTT. Translated: CASTKRGGSNQPQHF.

The chain uses TRBV5-4 and TRBJ2-1; TRBD2 agrees at 8 bases. This CDR3 is built from 17 residues. Germline CDR1 is SGHNT and CDR2 is YYREEE (reference sequence). V was pared by 4 bases and J by 0 bases, with 9 bases of the junction left unmatched. CDR3 sequence reads: CASSLSGSGASYNEQFF. CDR3 sequence (DNA): TGTGCCAGCAGCCTGTCAGGTAGCGGGGCCTCCTACAATGAGCAGTTCTTC.

CDR3 residues: CATSDSGQGARNEQFF. The CDR3 coding sequence is TGTGCCACCAGTGATTCTGGGCAGGGGGCGCGGAATGAGCAGTTCTTC. The chain employs TRBV24-1 and TRBJ2-1; TRBD1 matches 8 bases. Per the germline V gene, CDR1 is KGHDR and CDR2 is SFDVKD. The CDR3 totals 16 residues. V was clipped by 2 bases and J by 7 bases; unmatched bases: 9.

V and J are TRBV6-5 and TRBJ1-4; D is uncertain. Germline lookup yields CDR1 MNHEY and CDR2 SVGAGI. Between the trimmed V and J ends, which lost 5 bases and 3 bases, there was a span of 4 bases. CDR3 length: 12 amino acids. As DNA, the CDR3 is TGTGCCAGCAGTAGCGCTAATGAAAAACTGTTTTTT. Translated, it gives CASSSANEKLFF.

This sequence joins TRBV9 and TRBJ2-1; 13 bases fit TRBD2. CDR3 length: 17 amino acids. From germline, CDR1 is SGDLS and CDR2 YYNGEE. V dropped 1 base and J dropped 6; count of bases not matched to a gene: 7. CDR3 sequence: CASSVSRLAGGLNEQFF. CDR3 bases: TGTGCCAGCAGCGTATCTCGACTAGCGGGGGGACTCAATGAGCAGTTCTTC.

J is TRBJ1-1 and V is TRBV7-2; D possibly corresponds to TRBD1 (5 bases). Looked up from germline, CDR1 is SGHTA and CDR2 is FQGNSA. The CDR3 extends over 16 amino acids. Trimming left V 5 bases short and J 5 bases short, with 21 bases between. The CDR3 here is CASSLNAWGAETEAFF. The CDR3, as DNA: TGTGCCAGCAGCCTGAACGCCTGGGGCGCGGAGACTGAAGCTTTCTTT.

The chain joins TRBV7-2 to TRBJ2-2; a possible D gene is TRBD1 (6 bases). This CDR3 has 13 amino acids. V lost 4 bases and J lost 5, with 8 bases in between. Germline assignment: CDR1 SGHTA and CDR2 FQGNSA. CDR3 residues: CASSSQGTGELFF. DNA for the CDR3: TGTGCCAGCAGCTCTCAGGGGACCGGGGAGCTGTTTTTT.

Here the CDR3 reads CASSQTPNLSYGYTF. The CDR3 region has the DNA TGCGCCAGCAGCCAAACTCCGAACCTAAGCTATGGCTACACCTTC. This sequence joins TRBV4-3 and TRBJ1-2; no clear D gene. The CDR3 has 15 residues. V was shortened by 2 bases and J by 4 bases, with 14 bases between the two germline ends. Germline V gene lookup returns CDR1 LGHNA and CDR2 YSLEER.